The clone carrying this TCR beta chain came up many times. The data originate from a study of T cells in Graves' hyperthyroidism and ophthalmopathy. V was pared by 5 bases and J by 7 bases, with 10 bases of the junction left unmatched. This CDR3 is built from 15 residues. The germline gives CDR1 WNHNN, CDR2 SYGVQD (reference sequence). It was RNA transcripts that yielded the amplified TCR beta CDR3 regions. The study used the HTBI primer set for a first-round RT-PCR of the TCR CDR3. Via MiXCR, TCRdb re-called the multiplex PCR reads, giving one row per CDR3 protein. The top ten hold roughly 7.7% of the sample, which has 600,000 or so distinct CDR3 sequences, 14% seen once.

The sample comprised blood. This clonotype originated in a woman aged 18-35 years with Graves' ophthalmopathy. This chain uses TRBV10-1 with TRBJ2-1; 8 nucleotides line up with TRBD1. CDR3 sequence: CASSISGTGRNEQFF. CDR3 sequence (DNA): TGCGCCAGCAGTATCTCCGGGACAGGCCGGAATGAGCAGTTCTTC.